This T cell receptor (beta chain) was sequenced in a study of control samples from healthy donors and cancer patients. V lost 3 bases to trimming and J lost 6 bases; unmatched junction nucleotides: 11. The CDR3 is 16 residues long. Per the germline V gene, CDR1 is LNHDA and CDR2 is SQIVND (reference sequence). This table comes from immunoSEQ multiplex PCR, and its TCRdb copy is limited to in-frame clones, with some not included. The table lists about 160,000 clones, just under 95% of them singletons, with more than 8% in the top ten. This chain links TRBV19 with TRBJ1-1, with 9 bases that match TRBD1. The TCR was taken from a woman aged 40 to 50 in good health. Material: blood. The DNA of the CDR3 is TGTGCCAGTAGTATTTTTGGGGGACAGGGATCTTCTGAAGCTTTCTTT. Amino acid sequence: CASSIFGGQGSSEAFF.